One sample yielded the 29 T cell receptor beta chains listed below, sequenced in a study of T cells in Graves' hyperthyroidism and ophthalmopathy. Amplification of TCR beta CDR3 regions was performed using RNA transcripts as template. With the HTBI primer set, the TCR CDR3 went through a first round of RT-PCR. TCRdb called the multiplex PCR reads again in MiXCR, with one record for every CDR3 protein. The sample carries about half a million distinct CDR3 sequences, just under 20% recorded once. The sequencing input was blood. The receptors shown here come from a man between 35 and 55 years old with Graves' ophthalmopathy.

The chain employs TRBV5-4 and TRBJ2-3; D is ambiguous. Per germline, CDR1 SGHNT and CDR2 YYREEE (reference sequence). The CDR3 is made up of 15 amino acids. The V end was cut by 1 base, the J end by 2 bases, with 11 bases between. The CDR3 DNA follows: TGTGCCAGCAGCTTGAAGGCCCTAAACACAGATACGCAGTATTTT. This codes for CASSLKALNTDTQYF.

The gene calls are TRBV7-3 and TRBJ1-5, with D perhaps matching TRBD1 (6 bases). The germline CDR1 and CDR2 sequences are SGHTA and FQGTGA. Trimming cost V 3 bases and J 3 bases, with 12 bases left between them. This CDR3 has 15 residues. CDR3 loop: CASSFPGQINQPQHF. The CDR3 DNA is TGTGCCAGCAGCTTTCCGGGACAAATCAATCAGCCCCAGCATTTT.

The chain's CDR3 is CSAGGPNNSPLHF. The DNA for the CDR3 is TGCAGTGCTGGGGGTCCTAATAATTCACCCCTCCACTTT. The rearrangement links TRBV20-1 to TRBJ1-6; the D gene is possibly TRBD1 (5 bases). Germline loops: CDR1 DFQATT, CDR2 SNEGSKA (reference sequence). V gave up 5 bases and J gave up 5 bases, with 10 bases separating them. The CDR3 totals 13 residues.

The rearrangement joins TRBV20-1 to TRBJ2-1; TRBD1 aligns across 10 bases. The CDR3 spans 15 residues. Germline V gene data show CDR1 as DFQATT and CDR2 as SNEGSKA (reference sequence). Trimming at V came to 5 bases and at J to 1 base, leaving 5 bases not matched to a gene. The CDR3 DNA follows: TGCAGTGCTCTCCGGGACAGGGGTTCCTACAATGAGCAGTTCTTC. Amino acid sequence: CSALRDRGSYNEQFF.

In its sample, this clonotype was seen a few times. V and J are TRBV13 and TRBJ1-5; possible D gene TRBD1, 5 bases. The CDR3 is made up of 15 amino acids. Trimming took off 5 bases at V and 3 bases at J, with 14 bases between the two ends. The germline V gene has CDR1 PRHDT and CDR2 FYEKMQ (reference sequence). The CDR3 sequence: CASSKREGDNQPQHF. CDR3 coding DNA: TGTGCCAGCAGCAAGCGGGAAGGGGACAATCAGCCCCAGCATTTT.

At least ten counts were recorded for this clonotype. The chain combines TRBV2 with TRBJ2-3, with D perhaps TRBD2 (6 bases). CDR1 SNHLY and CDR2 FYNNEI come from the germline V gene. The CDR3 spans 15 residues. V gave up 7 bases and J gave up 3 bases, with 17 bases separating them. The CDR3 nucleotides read TGTGCCAGCATCCTGGGGCGGGGATGGACAGATACGCAGTATTTT. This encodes CASILGRGWTDTQYF.

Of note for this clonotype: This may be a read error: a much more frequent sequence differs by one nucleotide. The chain's CDR3 is CASSPDRHTEAFF. DNA of the CDR3: TGTGCCAGCAGCCCAGACAGACACACTGAAGCTTTCTTT. The gene calls are TRBV12-3 or TRBV12-4 and TRBJ1-1, with D possibly TRBD1 on 5 matching bases. The CDR3 spans 13 residues. Trimming removed 6 bases at V and 3 bases at J, with 11 bases between.

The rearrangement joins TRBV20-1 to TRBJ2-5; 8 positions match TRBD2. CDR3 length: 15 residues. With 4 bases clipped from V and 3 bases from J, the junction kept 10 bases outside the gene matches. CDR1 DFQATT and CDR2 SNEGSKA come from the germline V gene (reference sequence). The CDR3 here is CSATSRRGGKETQYF. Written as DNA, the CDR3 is TGCAGTGCTACGAGCCGCCGGGGGGGAAAAGAGACCCAGTACTTC.

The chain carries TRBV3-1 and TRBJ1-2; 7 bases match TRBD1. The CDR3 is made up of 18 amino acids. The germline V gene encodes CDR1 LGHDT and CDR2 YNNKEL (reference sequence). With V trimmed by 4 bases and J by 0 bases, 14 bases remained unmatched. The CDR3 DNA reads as TGTGCCAGCAGCCCCATCGACAGGGATGGGTGGGCTAACTATGGCTACACCTTC. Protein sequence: CASSPIDRDGWANYGYTF.

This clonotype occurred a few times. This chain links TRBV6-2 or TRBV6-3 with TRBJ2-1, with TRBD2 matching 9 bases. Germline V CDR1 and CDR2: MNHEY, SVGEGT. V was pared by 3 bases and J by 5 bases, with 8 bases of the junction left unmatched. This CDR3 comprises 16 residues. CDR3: CASSYFSGGGHNEQFF. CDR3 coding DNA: TGTGCCAGCAGTTATTTTAGCGGGGGCGGTCACAATGAGCAGTTCTTC.

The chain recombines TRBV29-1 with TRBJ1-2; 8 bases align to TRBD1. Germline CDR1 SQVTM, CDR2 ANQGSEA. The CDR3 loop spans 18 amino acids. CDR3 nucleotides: TGCAGTGCTAGAGTAACAGGGGGTGGCACAACTTTTAACTATGGCTACACCTTC. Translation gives CSARVTGGGTTFNYGYTF.

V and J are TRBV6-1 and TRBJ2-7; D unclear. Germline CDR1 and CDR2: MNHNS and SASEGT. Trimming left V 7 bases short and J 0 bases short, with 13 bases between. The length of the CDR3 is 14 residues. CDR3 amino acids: CASNSRTGSYEQYF. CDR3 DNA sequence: TGTGCCAGCAATAGTCGGACCGGCTCCTACGAGCAGTACTTC.

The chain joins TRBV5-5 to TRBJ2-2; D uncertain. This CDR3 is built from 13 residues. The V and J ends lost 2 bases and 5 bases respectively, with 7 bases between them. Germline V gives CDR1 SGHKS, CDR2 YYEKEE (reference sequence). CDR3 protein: CASSFPTTGELFF. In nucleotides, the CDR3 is TGTGCCAGCAGCTTCCCCACGACCGGGGAGCTGTTTTTT.

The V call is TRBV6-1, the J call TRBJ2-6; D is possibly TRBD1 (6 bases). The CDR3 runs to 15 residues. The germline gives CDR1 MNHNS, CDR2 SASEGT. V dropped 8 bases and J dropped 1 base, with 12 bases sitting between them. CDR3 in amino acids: CASSGQRSGANVLTF. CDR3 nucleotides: TGTGCCAGCTCGGGACAAAGATCTGGGGCCAACGTCCTGACTTTC.

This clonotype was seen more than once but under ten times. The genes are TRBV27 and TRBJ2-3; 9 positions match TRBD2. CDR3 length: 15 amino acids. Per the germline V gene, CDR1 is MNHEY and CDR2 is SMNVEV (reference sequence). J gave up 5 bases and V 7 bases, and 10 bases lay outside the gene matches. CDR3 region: CASTLGGRARDTQYF. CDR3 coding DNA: TGTGCCAGCACCCTCGGCGGGAGGGCCAGAGATACGCAGTATTTT.

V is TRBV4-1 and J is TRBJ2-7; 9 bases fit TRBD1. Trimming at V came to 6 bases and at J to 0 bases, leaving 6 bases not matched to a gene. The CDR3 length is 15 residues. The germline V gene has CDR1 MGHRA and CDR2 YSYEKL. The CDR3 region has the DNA TGCGCCAGCAGGGTTCAGGGACAGGGCTCCTACGAGCAGTACTTC. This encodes CASRVQGQGSYEQYF.

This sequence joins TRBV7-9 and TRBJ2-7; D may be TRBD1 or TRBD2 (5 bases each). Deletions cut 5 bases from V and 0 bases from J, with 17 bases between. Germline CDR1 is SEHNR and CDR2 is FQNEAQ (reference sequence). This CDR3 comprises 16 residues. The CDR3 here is CASSQGRDGVSYEQYF. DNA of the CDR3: TGTGCCAGCAGCCAGGGCCGGGACGGGGTCTCCTACGAGCAGTACTTC.

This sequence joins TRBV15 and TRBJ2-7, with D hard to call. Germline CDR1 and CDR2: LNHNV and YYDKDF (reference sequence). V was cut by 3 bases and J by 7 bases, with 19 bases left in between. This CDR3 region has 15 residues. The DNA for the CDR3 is TGTGCCACCAGCAGTGATAGTAGGTTGGAACGGGAGCAGTACTTC. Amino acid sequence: CATSSDSRLEREQYF.

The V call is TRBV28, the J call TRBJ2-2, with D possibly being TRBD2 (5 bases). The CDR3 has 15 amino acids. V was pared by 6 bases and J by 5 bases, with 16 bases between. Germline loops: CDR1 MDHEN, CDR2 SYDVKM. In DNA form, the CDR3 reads TGTGCCAGCAGGACCCGAGGGCTACCTACCGGGGAGCTGTTTTTT. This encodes CASRTRGLPTGELFF.

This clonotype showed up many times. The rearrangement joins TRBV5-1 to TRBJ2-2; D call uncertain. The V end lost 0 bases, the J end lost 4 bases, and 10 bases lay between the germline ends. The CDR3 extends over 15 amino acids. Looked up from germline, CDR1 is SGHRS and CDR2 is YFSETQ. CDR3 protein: CASSLVVTSTGELFF. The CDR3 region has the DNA TGCGCCAGCAGCTTGGTAGTCACCTCCACCGGGGAGCTGTTTTTT.

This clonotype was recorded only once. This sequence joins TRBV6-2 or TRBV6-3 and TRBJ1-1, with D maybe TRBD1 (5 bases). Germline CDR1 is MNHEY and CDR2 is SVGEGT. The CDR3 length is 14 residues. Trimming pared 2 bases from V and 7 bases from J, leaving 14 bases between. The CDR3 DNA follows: TGTGCCAGCAGTTACCAACGGGACCTCCGTGAAGCTTTCTTT. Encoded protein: CASSYQRDLREAFF.

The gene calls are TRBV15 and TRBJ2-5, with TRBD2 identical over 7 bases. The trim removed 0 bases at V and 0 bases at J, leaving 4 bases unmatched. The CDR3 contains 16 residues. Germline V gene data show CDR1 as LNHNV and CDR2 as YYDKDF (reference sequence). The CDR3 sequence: CATSRDRDYYQETQYF. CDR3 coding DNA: TGTGCCACCAGCAGAGATCGGGACTACTACCAAGAGACCCAGTACTTC.

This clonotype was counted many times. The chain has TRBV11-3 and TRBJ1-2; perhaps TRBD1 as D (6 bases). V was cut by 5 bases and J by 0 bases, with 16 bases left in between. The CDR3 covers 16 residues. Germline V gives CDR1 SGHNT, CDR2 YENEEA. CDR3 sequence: CASSPSWTAPNYGYTF. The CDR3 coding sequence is TGTGCCAGCAGCCCTTCATGGACAGCCCCTAACTATGGCTACACCTTC.

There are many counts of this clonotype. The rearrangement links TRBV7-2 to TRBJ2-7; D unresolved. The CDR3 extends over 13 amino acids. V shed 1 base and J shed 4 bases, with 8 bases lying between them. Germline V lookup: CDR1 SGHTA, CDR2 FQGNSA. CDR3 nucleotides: TGTGCCAGCAGCTTAGGCACTCGGTACGAGCAGTACTTC. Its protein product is CASSLGTRYEQYF.

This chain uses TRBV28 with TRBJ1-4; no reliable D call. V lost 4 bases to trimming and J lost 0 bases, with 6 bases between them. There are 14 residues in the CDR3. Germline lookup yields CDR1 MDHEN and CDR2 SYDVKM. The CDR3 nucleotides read TGTGCCAGCAGTTCTGTCGCAACTAATGAAAAACTGTTTTTT. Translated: CASSSVATNEKLFF.

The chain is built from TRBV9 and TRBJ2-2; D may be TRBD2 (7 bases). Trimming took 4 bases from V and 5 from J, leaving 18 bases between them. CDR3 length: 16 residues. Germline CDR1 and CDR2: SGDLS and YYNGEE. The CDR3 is CASSTVGGRRTGELFF. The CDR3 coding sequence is TGTGCCAGCAGCACGGTGGGGGGGCGACGAACCGGGGAGCTGTTTTTT.

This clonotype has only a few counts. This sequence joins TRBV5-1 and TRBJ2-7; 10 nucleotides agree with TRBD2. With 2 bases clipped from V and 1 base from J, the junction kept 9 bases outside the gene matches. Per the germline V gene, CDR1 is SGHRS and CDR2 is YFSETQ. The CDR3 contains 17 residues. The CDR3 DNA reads TGCGCCAGCAGCTTCGGGACTAGCGAACGGAGGTCCTACGAGCAGTACTTC. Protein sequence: CASSFGTSERRSYEQYF.

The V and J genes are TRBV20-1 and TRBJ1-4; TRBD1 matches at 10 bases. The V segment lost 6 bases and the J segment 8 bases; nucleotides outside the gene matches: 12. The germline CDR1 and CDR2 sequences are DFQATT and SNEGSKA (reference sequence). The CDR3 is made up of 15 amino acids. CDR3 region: CSAPVAGQGTEKLFF. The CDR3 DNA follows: TGCAGTGCCCCTGTAGCGGGACAGGGGACCGAAAAACTGTTTTTT.

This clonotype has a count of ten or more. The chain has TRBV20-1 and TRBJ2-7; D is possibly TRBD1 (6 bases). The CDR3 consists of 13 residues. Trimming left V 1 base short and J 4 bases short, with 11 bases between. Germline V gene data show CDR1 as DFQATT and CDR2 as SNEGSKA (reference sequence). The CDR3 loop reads CSARGDRLYEQYF. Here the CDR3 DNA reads TGCAGTGCTAGAGGAGACAGGTTATACGAGCAGTACTTC.